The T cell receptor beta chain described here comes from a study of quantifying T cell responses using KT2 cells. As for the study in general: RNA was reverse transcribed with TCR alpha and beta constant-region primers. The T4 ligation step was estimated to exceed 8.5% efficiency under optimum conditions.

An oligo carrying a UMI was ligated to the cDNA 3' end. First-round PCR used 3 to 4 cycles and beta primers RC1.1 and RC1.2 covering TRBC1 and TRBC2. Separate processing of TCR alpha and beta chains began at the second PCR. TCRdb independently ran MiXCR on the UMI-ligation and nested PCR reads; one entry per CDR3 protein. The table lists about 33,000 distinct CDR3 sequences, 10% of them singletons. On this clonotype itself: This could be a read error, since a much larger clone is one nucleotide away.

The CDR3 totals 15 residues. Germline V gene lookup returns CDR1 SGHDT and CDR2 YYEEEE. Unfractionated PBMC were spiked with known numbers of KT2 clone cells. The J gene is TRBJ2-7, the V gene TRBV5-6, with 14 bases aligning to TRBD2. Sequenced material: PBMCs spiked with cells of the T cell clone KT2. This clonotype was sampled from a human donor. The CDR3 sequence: CASSWGLAGDYEQHF. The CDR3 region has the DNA TGTGCCAGCAGCTGGGGACTAGCGGGGGACTACGAGCAGCACTTC.